What follows are 28 T cell receptor beta chains derived from one specimen sequenced in a study of radiotherapy plus CTLA-4 blockade in lung cancer. TCRdb's table, derived via immunoSEQ multiplex PCR, lists solely in-frame clones and lacks some. The table has roughly 97,000 clones, around 79% seen once. The source material was peripheral blood, sampled from a patient treated with radiotherapy plus ipilimumab. The origin of the receptors is a human donor with non-small cell lung cancer who had a partial response to radiotherapy plus ipilimumab. Some clones in this sample may be carry-over from other donors' samples.

This clone was seen a few times. The V and J genes are TRBV7-6 and TRBJ2-4, with TRBD1 matching over 8 bases. CDR1 is SGHVS and CDR2 is FNYEAQ in the germline V gene. The CDR3 consists of 15 residues. The trim removed 0 bases at V and 9 bases at J, leaving 7 bases unmatched. The CDR3 protein is CASSLADRGSGIQYF. CDR3 nucleotides: TGTGCCAGCAGCTTAGCTGACAGGGGTAGTGGCATTCAGTACTTC.

The chain employs TRBV5-1 and TRBJ2-5; 10 bases agree with TRBD2. Unmatched junction bases numbered 6, after V lost 2 bases and J lost 2 bases. This CDR3 comprises 16 residues. Germline lookup yields CDR1 SGHRS and CDR2 YFSETQ. In DNA, the CDR3 is TGCGCCAGCAGCTTACCTAGCGGGAGTAGACAAGAGACCCAGTACTTC. This codes for CASSLPSGSRQETQYF.

Here the CDR3 DNA reads TGTGCCAGCAGCTTAACAGCCTCTGGGGCCAACGTCCTGACTTTC. Translating gives CASSLTASGANVLTF. The chain joins TRBV11-2 to TRBJ2-6; D unclear. The ends were cut back, 2 bases at V and 0 bases at J, with 5 bases in the middle. This CDR3 region has 15 residues. CDR1 and CDR2 from the germline V gene are SGHAT and FQNNGV.

J is TRBJ2-1 and V is TRBV9; 9 bases line up with TRBD2. V shed 0 bases and J 3 bases; nucleotides not matched to a gene: 10. Germline assignment: CDR1 SGDLS and CDR2 YYNGEE. The CDR3 is made up of 18 amino acids. This CDR3 is CASSVEALAGRIYNEQFF. CDR3 DNA: TGTGCCAGCAGCGTAGAGGCCCTAGCGGGAAGGATCTACAATGAGCAGTTCTTC.

V is TRBV2 and J is TRBJ2-7, with TRBD2 matching over 9 bases. Germline CDR1 is SNHLY and CDR2 is FYNNEI. V dropped 6 bases and J dropped 9; count of bases not matched to a gene: 9. The CDR3 extends over 13 amino acids. The DNA for the CDR3 is TGTGCCAGCAGCCAAGGACTAGCGTCTAGGCAGTACTTC. Amino acids: CASSQGLASRQYF.

This chain links TRBV9 with TRBJ1-1; TRBD1 matches at 9 bases. The CDR3 is 14 amino acids. Germline CDR1 reads SGDLS; CDR2 reads YYNGEE. V lost 0 bases, J lost 6 bases, and 3 bases stayed unmatched. This chain's CDR3 is CASSVVGQGSEAFF. The DNA of the CDR3 is TGTGCCAGCAGCGTAGTTGGACAGGGGTCTGAAGCTTTCTTT.

V gene TRBV18 combines with J gene TRBJ2-3; the D gene is possibly TRBD2 (5 bases). Germline CDR1 KGHSH, CDR2 LQKENI. This CDR3 is 15 amino acids long. V was shortened by 3 bases and J by 0 bases, with 10 bases between the two germline ends. The CDR3 loop reads CASSPSVSSTDTQYF. The DNA of the CDR3 is TGTGCCAGCTCACCTAGCGTCTCTAGCACAGATACGCAGTATTTT.

The chain is built from TRBV6-1 and TRBJ1-1, with 10 nucleotides matching TRBD1. V dropped 6 bases and J dropped 7; count of bases not matched to a gene: 5. The CDR3 has 13 amino acids. Germline loops: CDR1 MNHNS, CDR2 SASEGT. The CDR3 sequence is CASRPDRGLEAFF. The CDR3 DNA is TGTGCCAGCAGACCTGACAGGGGGCTTGAAGCTTTCTTT.

This clone has just a few counts. The chain recombines TRBV6-1 with TRBJ2-1; weak D call: TRBD1 (6 bases). The CDR3 loop spans 15 amino acids. Germline assignment: CDR1 MNHNS and CDR2 SASEGT. The V and J ends lost 4 bases and 7 bases respectively, with 17 bases between them. The DNA for the CDR3 is TGTGCCAGCAGTGGATTCAGGACAGAATGGAATGAGCAGTTCTTC. Its translation: CASSGFRTEWNEQFF.

The chain combines TRBV7-8 with TRBJ2-3, with TRBD2 identical over 11 bases. V lost 6 bases to trimming and J lost 6 bases; unmatched junction nucleotides: 8. The germline V gene has CDR1 SGHVS and CDR2 FQNEAQ. The CDR3 runs to 15 residues. CDR3 amino acids: CASRRSGRAGDTQYF. The CDR3 DNA is TGTGCCAGCAGACGTAGCGGGAGGGCCGGGGATACGCAGTATTTT.

The chain has TRBV18 and TRBJ2-1; 8 bases are shared with TRBD1. Losses at the gene ends were 6 bases for V and 1 base for J; bases not matched to a gene: 8. The CDR3 sequence is 16 residues long. Germline V CDR1 and CDR2: KGHSH, LQKENI. The chain's CDR3 is CASSPLQGGSYNEQFF. In DNA, the CDR3 is TGTGCCAGCTCGCCTCTACAGGGGGGTTCCTACAATGAGCAGTTCTTC.

This clone is a singleton in its sample. J is TRBJ2-3 and V is TRBV6-6; D remains ambiguous. The germline V and J ends were trimmed by 0 bases and 2 bases, with 12 bases remaining between them. The CDR3 is 16 residues long. Per the germline V gene, CDR1 is MNHNY and CDR2 is SVGAGI (reference sequence). CDR3 amino acids: CASSYSNGGNTDTQYF. In DNA, the CDR3 is TGTGCCAGCAGTTACTCGAATGGCGGAAACACAGATACGCAGTATTTT.

The rearrangement links TRBV5-1 to TRBJ1-6; a possible D gene is TRBD1 (5 bases). Deletions cut 1 base from V and 2 bases from J, with 7 bases between. Germline CDR1 SGHRS, CDR2 YFSETQ. The length of the CDR3 is 15 residues. The chain's CDR3 is CASSLLDTYNSPLHF. Here the CDR3 DNA reads TGCGCCAGCAGCTTGCTGGACACCTATAATTCACCCCTCCACTTT.

This clone was seen only once. The rearrangement joins TRBV7-8 to TRBJ2-3, with 8 nucleotides matching TRBD2. CDR1 is SGHVS and CDR2 is FQNEAQ in the germline V gene. This CDR3 spans 16 amino acids. V shed 5 bases and J 4 bases; nucleotides not matched to a gene: 11. CDR3 bases: TGTGCCAGCAGCAACAGCCGGCCGGGGGGGGCAGATACGCAGTATTTT. Amino acid sequence: CASSNSRPGGADTQYF. Variable domain in full (rest from reference TRBV7-8 and TRBJ2-3): GAGVSQSPRYKVAKRGQDVALRCDPISGHVSLFWYQQALGQGPEFLTYFQNEAQLDKSGLPSDRFFAERPEGSVSTLKIQRTQQEDSAVYLCASSNSRPGGADTQYFGPGTRLTVL.

There are a few counts of this clone. The rearrangement uses TRBV5-6 and TRBJ1-3; tentative D call: TRBD1 (5 bases). Germline values: CDR1 SGHDT, CDR2 YYEEEE. V was clipped by 4 bases and J by 0 bases, with 11 bases between them. There are 15 residues in the CDR3. In DNA, the CDR3 is TGTGCCAGCAGCGGGAAGGGGTTCTCTGGAAACACCATATATTTT. It is translated as CASSGKGFSGNTIYF.

This clone was counted a few times. The chain recombines TRBV20-1 with TRBJ2-3; the D gene is possibly TRBD1 (5 bases). This CDR3 comprises 11 residues. Germline CDR1 is DFQATT and CDR2 is SNEGSKA (reference sequence). With 6 bases removed from V and 6 bases from J, the gap between germline ends came to 10 bases. The CDR3 protein is CSAPGYDTQYF. CDR3 DNA sequence: TGCAGTGCCCCAGGGTATGATACGCAGTATTTT.

The genes are TRBV7-2 and TRBJ2-7; 12 bases fit TRBD2. CDR1 is SGHTA and CDR2 is FQGNSA in the germline V gene. Trimming cost V 2 bases and J 4 bases; bases outside gene matches: 3. The CDR3 totals 15 residues. The CDR3, as DNA: TGTGCCAGCAGCTTACCTACTAGCGGGGGGTACGAGCAGTACTTC. Protein: CASSLPTSGGYEQYF.

V and J are TRBV30 and TRBJ1-3; no reliable D call. V was shortened by 0 bases and J by 0 bases, with 3 bases between the two germline ends. This CDR3 has 13 amino acids. The germline V gene has CDR1 GTSNPN and CDR2 SVGIG (reference sequence). The CDR3 spells CAWSVHSGNTIYF. DNA of the CDR3: TGTGCCTGGAGTGTACACTCTGGAAACACCATATATTTT.

This clone was counted only a few times. The chain recombines TRBV5-5 with TRBJ1-1; no reliable D call. The CDR3 sequence is 13 residues long. Germline CDR1 reads SGHKS; CDR2 reads YYEKEE (reference sequence). Trimming took off 3 bases at V and 5 bases at J, with 11 bases between the two ends. In nucleotides, the CDR3 is TGTGCCAGCAGCTCCCAAATTCAGACTGAAGCTTTCTTT. Translating gives CASSSQIQTEAFF. Variable domain in full (rest from reference TRBV5-5 and TRBJ1-1): DAGVTQSPTHLIKTRGQQVTLRCSPISGHKSVSWYQQVLGQGPQFIFQYYEKEERGRGNFPDRFSARQFPNYSSELNVNALLLGDSALYLCASSSQIQTEAFFGQGTRLTVV.

The rearrangement uses TRBV18 and TRBJ2-7; 7 nucleotides align to TRBD2. The CDR3 is 14 amino acids. Per the germline V gene, CDR1 is KGHSH and CDR2 is LQKENI. J was trimmed by 0 bases and V by 3 bases; bases with no gene match: 2. The CDR3 sequence is CASSPRGGSYEQYF. CDR3 bases: TGTGCCAGCTCACCCCGCGGGGGCTCCTACGAGCAGTACTTC.

The V call is TRBV28, the J call TRBJ2-1; perhaps TRBD2 as D (6 bases). Germline lookup yields CDR1 MDHEN and CDR2 SYDVKM. CDR3 length equals 16 residues. V lost 4 bases and J 4 bases, leaving 17 bases between the germline ends. CDR3 loop: CASSSPSVRLYNEQFF. The CDR3 DNA sequence: TGTGCCAGCAGTTCCCCTAGCGTCCGCTTATACAATGAGCAGTTCTTC. Drawing the rest from reference TRBV28 and TRBJ2-1, the complete variable domain is DVKVTQSSRYLVKRTGEKVFLECVQDMDHENMFWYRQDPGLGLRLIYFSYDVKMKEKGDIPEGYSVSREKKERFSLILESASTNQTSMYLCASSSPSVRLYNEQFFGPGTRLTVL.

The chain has TRBV28 and TRBJ1-1, with D possibly being TRBD1 (5 bases). Germline lookup yields CDR1 MDHEN and CDR2 SYDVKM. V lost 3 bases and J 4 bases, leaving 12 bases between the germline ends. The CDR3 totals 14 residues. The CDR3 protein is CASSFAGLGTEAFF. The CDR3 DNA is TGTGCCAGCAGTTTCGCAGGGTTGGGCACTGAAGCTTTCTTT.

The V gene is TRBV7-9, the J gene TRBJ1-2; D may be TRBD1 (5 bases). This CDR3 is 19 amino acids long. CDR1 and CDR2 from the germline V gene are SEHNR and FQNEAQ (reference sequence). V was clipped by 4 bases and J by 0 bases, with 24 bases between them. DNA of the CDR3: TGTGCCAGCAGCTACGGGTGGGGCGGACGGGCGCTTTCTAACTATGGCTACACCTTC. This translates into CASSYGWGGRALSNYGYTF.

This chain joins TRBV19 and TRBJ2-1, with D possibly TRBD2 on 6 matching bases. The V gene's germline CDR1 is LNHDA and CDR2 SQIVND (reference sequence). This CDR3 comprises 16 residues. Trimming cost V 2 bases and J 4 bases, with 15 bases left between them. DNA for the CDR3: TGTGCCAGTAGTATATATGGGAGGTCGGTTTACAATGAGCAGTTCTTC. This encodes CASSIYGRSVYNEQFF.

The chain carries TRBV5-1 and TRBJ1-1; D perhaps matches TRBD1 (6 bases). Deletions cut 2 bases from V and 5 bases from J, with 7 bases between. This CDR3 region has 12 residues. Germline values: CDR1 SGHRS, CDR2 YFSETQ. CDR3 nucleotide sequence: TGCGCCAGCAGCTTCCAGGGGACTGAAGCTTTCTTT. This gives the protein CASSFQGTEAFF.

In nucleotides, the CDR3 is TGTGCCAGCACCCTAATGGGCGGGGGGTACCAAGAGACCCAGTACTTC. Its translation: CASTLMGGGYQETQYF. The chain has TRBV7-3 and TRBJ2-5, with 8 positions matching TRBD2. Germline V lookup: CDR1 SGHTA, CDR2 FQGTGA. Unmatched junction bases numbered 10, after V lost 7 bases and J lost 0 bases. The CDR3 length is 16 residues.

The rearrangement uses TRBV5-1 and TRBJ2-3; TRBD2 might be the D (5 bases). The germline gives CDR1 SGHRS, CDR2 YFSETQ. V shed 4 bases and J shed 2 bases, with 11 bases lying between them. This CDR3 is built from 14 residues. The CDR3 loop reads CASSREGFTDTQYF. DNA of the CDR3: TGCGCCAGCAGCCGGGAAGGCTTCACAGATACGCAGTATTTT.

In this sample, this clone is medium-sized. This chain joins TRBV2 and TRBJ2-7; a possible D gene is TRBD2 (6 bases). From germline, CDR1 is SNHLY and CDR2 FYNNEI. This CDR3 spans 12 amino acids. The V end was cut by 6 bases, the J end by 7 bases, with 13 bases between. CDR3 protein: CASREGMGEQYF. The CDR3 DNA reads as TGTGCCAGCAGGGAGGGGATGGGAGAGCAGTACTTC.